A single sample gave rise to the 19 T cell receptor beta chains below, sequenced in a study of T cells after somatic rescue of genetic block. Produced via immunoSEQ multiplex PCR; TCRdb's table is partial and in-frame only. The table lists around 70,000 clones, 85% to 95% of them singletons. The sequenced sample was peripheral blood mononuclear cells (PBMCs). The receptors come from a man between 40 and 49 years old.

This sequence joins TRBV6-5 and TRBJ1-1, with D unresolved. The CDR3 covers 13 residues. Germline V CDR1 and CDR2: MNHEY, SVGAGI. V lost 6 bases to trimming and J lost 1 base, with 9 bases between them. In DNA, the CDR3 is TGTGCCAGCAGGGATATCAGGAACACTGAAGCTTTCTTT. It encodes CASRDIRNTEAFF.

The chain links TRBV7-9 to TRBJ1-4; D remains ambiguous. The CDR3 totals 15 residues. The V end lost 1 base, the J end lost 0 bases, and 6 bases lay between the germline ends. Germline lookup yields CDR1 SEHNR and CDR2 FQNEAQ (reference sequence). The CDR3 spells CASSLEAATNEKLFF. CDR3 nucleotide sequence: TGTGCCAGCAGCTTAGAAGCAGCAACTAATGAAAAACTGTTTTTT.

The rearrangement links TRBV4-2 to TRBJ2-1; unclear D gene. Germline CDR1 and CDR2: LGHNA and YNFKEQ. The CDR3 has 16 residues. Trimming removed 0 bases at V and 1 base at J, with 10 bases between. The CDR3 here is CASSQERWESYNEQFF. CDR3 DNA sequence: TGTGCCAGCAGCCAAGAAAGGTGGGAATCCTACAATGAGCAGTTCTTC.

This clone was seen only once. The chain has TRBV28 and TRBJ2-7; D ambiguous. This CDR3 is 13 amino acids long. V was shortened by 6 bases and J by 3 bases, with 12 bases between the two germline ends. Per the germline V gene, CDR1 is MDHEN and CDR2 is SYDVKM. The CDR3 DNA reads as TGTGCCAGCAGCCCGAACCACGGCTACGAGCAGTACTTC. As protein: CASSPNHGYEQYF.

The chain employs TRBV4-2 and TRBJ2-2; TRBD1 is a possible D gene (5 bases). V was clipped by 0 bases and J by 6 bases, with 11 bases between them. This CDR3 has 15 amino acids. Per germline, CDR1 LGHNA and CDR2 YNFKEQ. The CDR3: CASSQEGRGSGELFF. Written as DNA, the CDR3 is TGTGCCAGCAGCCAAGAAGGAAGGGGTTCCGGGGAGCTGTTTTTT.

The rearrangement joins TRBV15 to TRBJ2-5; D is uncertain. Germline loops: CDR1 LNHNV, CDR2 YYDKDF (reference sequence). The CDR3 length is 15 residues. V gave up 0 bases and J gave up 1 base, with 9 bases separating them. DNA of the CDR3: TGTGCCACCAGCAGAGATCCATTCAGCCAAGAGACCCAGTACTTC. It yields the protein CATSRDPFSQETQYF. The whole variable domain, remainder taken from reference TRBV15 and TRBJ2-5, is DAMVIQNPRYQVTQFGKPVTLSCSQTLNHNVMYWYQQKSSQAPKLLFHYYDKDFNNEADTPDNFQSRRPNTSFCFLDIRSPGLGDTAMYLCATSRDPFSQETQYFGPGTRLLVL.

Remarks on this clone: The sample holds other DNA sequences that translate to the same CDR3. The CDR3 sequence is CASSIAGDTEAFF. CDR3 coding DNA: TGTGCCAGTAGTATTGCTGGGGACACTGAAGCTTTCTTT. J is TRBJ1-1 and V is TRBV19, with D hard to call. V shed 3 bases and J shed 3 bases, with 8 bases lying between them. The V gene's germline CDR1 is LNHDA and CDR2 SQIVND (reference sequence). This CDR3 has 13 amino acids. Full variable domain (rest looked up from reference TRBV19 and TRBJ1-1): DGGITQSPKYLFRKEGQNVTLSCEQNLNHDAMYWYRQDPGQGLRLIYYSQIVNDFQKGDIAEGYSVSREKKESFPLTVTSAQKNPTAFYLCASSIAGDTEAFFGQGTRLTVV.

J is TRBJ2-1 and V is TRBV7-3, with a tentative D call TRBD2 (7 bases). The CDR3 length is 16 residues. V lost 5 bases, J lost 9 bases, and 23 bases lay in between. Germline V gives CDR1 SGHTA, CDR2 FQGTGA. The CDR3 DNA reads as TGTGCCAGCAGCCCGCTTGGCGGGGGCGCTGGGTCTGAGCAGTTCTTC. This translates into CASSPLGGGAGSEQFF.

This clone occurred once. The J gene is TRBJ1-2, the V gene TRBV14; 9 positions agree with TRBD1. This CDR3 comprises 16 residues. The ends lost 1 base at V and 4 bases at J; junction bases unmatched: 7. CDR1 and CDR2 (germline): SGHDN, FVKESK. CDR3 nucleotide sequence: TGTGCCAGCAGCCAAGGCCGGGACAGGGCGGGCTATGGCTACACCTTC. Amino acids: CASSQGRDRAGYGYTF. The entire variable domain, with the rest obtained from reference TRBV14 and TRBJ1-2, is as follows: EAGVTQFPSHSVIEKGQTVTLRCDPISGHDNLYWYRRVMGKEIKFLLHFVKESKQDESGMPNNRFLAERTGGTYSTLKVQPAELEDSGVYFCASSQGRDRAGYGYTFGSGTRLTVV.

The J gene is TRBJ1-4, the V gene TRBV4-1; 8 bases are shared with TRBD1. With V trimmed by 1 base and J by 8 bases, 12 bases remained unmatched. The germline V gene has CDR1 MGHRA and CDR2 YSYEKL. CDR3 length: 17 amino acids. CDR3 loop: CASSQGQGAGEEEKLFF. The CDR3 region has the DNA TGCGCCAGCAGCCAAGGGCAGGGGGCGGGGGAGGAGGAAAAACTGTTTTTT.

This clone is a singleton in its sample. V is TRBV7-2 and J is TRBJ2-1, with 11 positions matching TRBD2. Germline V gene data show CDR1 as SGHTA and CDR2 as FQGNSA. CDR3 length equals 15 residues. V shed 6 bases, J shed 3 bases, and the junction held 4 bases outside the gene matches. The CDR3 here is CASRSLAGVYNEQFF. CDR3 DNA sequence: TGTGCCAGCAGGTCACTAGCGGGAGTCTACAATGAGCAGTTCTTC.

The V gene is TRBV28, the J gene TRBJ1-4; D is unclear. Germline V gene sequence: CDR1 MDHEN, CDR2 SYDVKM. There are 15 residues in the CDR3. V shed 2 bases and J shed 0 bases, with 7 bases lying between them. The CDR3 here is CASSLTSPTNEKLFF. The DNA of the CDR3 is TGTGCCAGCAGTTTAACCAGTCCAACTAATGAAAAACTGTTTTTT.

V usage is TRBV5-5 and J usage is TRBJ1-5; 9 positions match TRBD1. This CDR3 region has 16 residues. Germline CDR1 is SGHKS and CDR2 is YYEKEE (reference sequence). Losses at the gene ends were 4 bases for V and 3 bases for J; bases not matched to a gene: 8. The CDR3 region has the DNA TGTGCCAGCAGCCTACAGGGGGCAGAGTTCAATCAGCCCCAGCATTTT. This encodes CASSLQGAEFNQPQHF.

The rearrangement links TRBV27 to TRBJ1-1; D gene uncertain. Germline CDR1 and CDR2: MNHEY and SMNVEV (reference sequence). V lost 6 bases to trimming and J lost 8 bases, with 25 bases between them. CDR3 length equals 16 residues. The CDR3 sequence is CASRHYGAGDSWEAFF. In DNA, the CDR3 is TGTGCCAGCAGACATTACGGAGCAGGCGATTCCTGGGAAGCTTTCTTT.

V and J are TRBV14 and TRBJ2-1, with D possibly TRBD2 on 6 matching bases. The CDR3 has 16 residues. Germline-derived CDR1 and CDR2 are SGHDN and FVKESK. V lost 1 base and J 10 bases, leaving 20 bases between the germline ends. Here the CDR3 DNA reads TGTGCCAGCAGCCAAGTTGTGGGAGGTCTATCAATGGAGCAGTTCTTC. Amino acids: CASSQVVGGLSMEQFF.

The chain is built from TRBV13 and TRBJ1-6, with D perhaps matching TRBD1 (5 bases). CDR1 is PRHDT, CDR2 FYEKMQ, per germline (reference sequence). The CDR3 contains 18 residues. V shed 6 bases and J shed 0 bases, with 18 bases lying between them. The CDR3, as DNA: TGTGCCAGCAGTTACCAGGGACCTACTGACTCCTATAATTCACCCCTCCACTTT. Translating gives CASSYQGPTDSYNSPLHF.

In nucleotides, the CDR3 is TGTGCCAGCAGCCCAAACCGACCCTACAATGAGCAGTTCTTC. It codes for CASSPNRPYNEQFF. V is TRBV7-2 and J is TRBJ2-1; D unresolved. Trimming shortened V by 5 bases and J by 2 bases, and 10 bases separated the two germline ends. The CDR3 sequence is 14 residues long. CDR1 is SGHTA, CDR2 FQGNSA, per germline.

Remarks on this clone: One end of the junction fails to match germline, which may point to a read error. The chain employs TRBV2 and TRBJ2-2, with D possibly being TRBD2 (5 bases). The CDR3 has 13 residues. Germline V gene lookup returns CDR1 SNHLY and CDR2 FYNNEI. CDR3 loop: CASSPEPPGDLFF. The CDR3 DNA sequence: TGTGCCAGCAGCCCAGAACCCCCCGGGGATCTGTTTTTT.

The chain links TRBV2 to TRBJ1-1, with a possible D match to TRBD1 (6 bases). The CDR3 loop spans 17 amino acids. V shed 6 bases and J shed 3 bases, with 23 bases lying between them. Germline CDR1 is SNHLY and CDR2 is FYNNEI. CDR3 DNA: TGTGCCAGCAGCGACTCCGGGACAAACGGAGCGGACACTGAAGCTTTCTTT. This translates into CASSDSGTNGADTEAFF. The full variable domain, its missing parts supplied by reference TRBV2 and TRBJ1-1, is EPEVTQTPSHQVTQMGQEVILRCVPISNHLYFYWYRQILGQKVEFLVSFYNNEISEKSEIFDDQFSVERPDGSNFTLKIRSTKLEDSAMYFCASSDSGTNGADTEAFFGQGTRLTVV.